These 20 T cell receptor beta chains were all obtained from the same sample, sequenced in a study of CD4+ T cells in melanoma. Assay: immunoSEQ multiplex PCR; the TCRdb copy retains only in-frame clones and omits some. Found here are approximately 20,000 clones, over 75% of them singletons; the top ten hold less than 4.5%. Specimen: cells from a culture (not recorded whether cultured in vitro). Receptors were obtained from a human donor with melanoma.

CDR3 DNA: TGTGCCAGCAGACCGGGACAGGGGGTAGGCGAGCAGTACTTC. Its translation is CASRPGQGVGEQYF. The chain uses TRBV7-6 and TRBJ2-7, with 11 positions matching TRBD1. This CDR3 is built from 14 residues. The trim removed 6 bases at V and 6 bases at J, leaving 7 bases unmatched. The V gene's germline CDR1 is SGHVS and CDR2 FNYEAQ. Complete variable domain (other parts from reference TRBV7-6 and TRBJ2-7): GAGVSQSPRYKVTKRGQDVALRCDPISGHVSLYWYRQALGQGPEFLTYFNYEAQQDKSGLPNDRFSAERPEGSISTLTIQRTEQRDSAMYRCASRPGQGVGEQYFGPGTRLTVT.

The J gene is TRBJ1-2, the V gene TRBV29-1; D is unclear. In germline, CDR1 is SQVTM, CDR2 ANQGSEA. This CDR3 has 11 residues. Trimming left V 3 bases short and J 8 bases short, with 10 bases between. CDR3 sequence reads: CSVDRGLGYTF. The CDR3 region has the DNA TGCAGCGTTGACCGCGGATTGGGCTACACCTTC. The variable domain in full, with the rest retrieved from reference TRBV29-1 and TRBJ1-2, is SAVISQKPSRDICQRGTSLTIQCQVDSQVTMMFWYRQQPGQSLTLIATANQGSEATYESGFVIDKFPISRPNLTFSTLTVSNMSPEDSSIYLCSVDRGLGYTFGSGTRLTVV.

V gene TRBV6-6 combines with J gene TRBJ2-5; TRBD1 is a possible D gene (6 bases). This CDR3 comprises 13 residues. The germline gives CDR1 MNHNY, CDR2 SVGAGI (reference sequence). V lost 7 bases, J lost 2 bases, and 11 bases lay in between. Written as DNA, the CDR3 is TGTGCCAGCACCAGCGGACAGCAAGAGACCCAGTACTTC. Translated: CASTSGQQETQYF.

The V and J genes are TRBV4-1 and TRBJ2-7; D is undetermined. Germline loops: CDR1 MGHRA, CDR2 YSYEKL. Trimming took off 0 bases at V and 2 bases at J, with 14 bases between the two ends. The CDR3 length is 16 residues. CDR3 DNA sequence: TGCGCCAGCAGCCAAGAAGAGTCTGGCTTCACCTACGAGCAGTACTTC. This sequence encodes CASSQEESGFTYEQYF.

CDR3 in DNA: TGCGCCAGCAGCCATTTTAGCCGAGGGACAGGGGATGGCTACACCTTC. As protein: CASSHFSRGTGDGYTF. This chain connects TRBV4-1 to TRBJ1-2; 10 bases align to TRBD1. The J segment lost 6 bases and the V segment lost 3 bases, leaving 10 bases of the junction unmatched. Germline CDR1 is MGHRA and CDR2 is YSYEKL. This CDR3 comprises 16 residues.

V is TRBV6-5 and J is TRBJ2-5, with 7 bases identical to TRBD1. The CDR3 consists of 16 residues. Germline CDR1 is MNHEY and CDR2 is SVGAGI. The V segment lost 0 bases and the J segment 2 bases; nucleotides outside the gene matches: 6. The CDR3 spells CASSYSKRTGQETQYF. CDR3 bases: TGTGCCAGCAGTTACTCTAAGAGGACAGGTCAAGAGACCCAGTACTTC.

The rearrangement joins TRBV19 to TRBJ1-1; 7 bases map to TRBD1. The junction had 17 bases not matched to a gene; V was cut back by 5 bases and J by 5 bases. The CDR3 loop spans 17 amino acids. Germline V gene data show CDR1 as LNHDA and CDR2 as SQIVND (reference sequence). The CDR3 nucleotides are TGTGCCAGTAGTCCAAGACAGGGCACCGGTAGGGGAACTGAAGCTTTCTTT. Protein sequence: CASSPRQGTGRGTEAFF.

In this sample, this clone turned up once. This rearrangement joins TRBV29-1 to TRBJ2-5; D not certain. Germline lookup yields CDR1 SQVTM and CDR2 ANQGSEA. Trimming shortened V by 8 bases and J by 1 base, and 14 bases separated the two germline ends. The CDR3 is 13 residues long. The CDR3 DNA reads as TGCAGCATAAAAAACACAGTCCAAGAGACCCAGTACTTC. As protein: CSIKNTVQETQYF.

The chain joins TRBV4-1 to TRBJ2-1; 9 bases fit TRBD1. The CDR3 runs to 15 residues. Germline V CDR1 and CDR2: MGHRA, YSYEKL. Trimming at V came to 4 bases and at J to 8 bases, leaving 9 bases not matched to a gene. The CDR3 DNA sequence: TGCGCCAGCAGCCGGACAGGGGATGCATCCTATGAGCAGTTCTTC. Protein product: CASSRTGDASYEQFF.

This clone was detected a few times. This rearrangement joins TRBV2 to TRBJ1-2; no firm D call. This CDR3 spans 13 amino acids. The germline V and J ends were trimmed by 8 bases and 6 bases, with 16 bases remaining between them. Germline lookup yields CDR1 SNHLY and CDR2 FYNNEI. In DNA, the CDR3 is TGTGCCAGCGGACTACGGGGTTTTGATGGCTACACCTTC. The encoded protein is CASGLRGFDGYTF. The entire variable domain, with the rest obtained from reference TRBV2 and TRBJ1-2, is as follows: EPEVTQTPSHQVTQMGQEVILRCVPISNHLYFYWYRQILGQKVEFLVSFYNNEISEKSEIFDDQFSVERPDGSNFTLKIRSTKLEDSAMYFCASGLRGFDGYTFGSGTRLTVV.

The chain has TRBV4-1 and TRBJ2-5, with TRBD2 identical over 8 bases. The V segment lost 3 bases and the J segment 5 bases; nucleotides outside the gene matches: 8. CDR1 is MGHRA and CDR2 is YSYEKL in the germline V gene. This CDR3 spans 15 amino acids. This CDR3 reads CASSHIGGGRETQYF. DNA for the CDR3: TGCGCCAGCAGCCATATCGGGGGGGGCCGGGAGACCCAGTACTTC.

The V and J genes are TRBV4-2 and TRBJ1-1, with a weak D call TRBD1 (6 bases). Trimming took 5 bases from V and 3 from J, leaving 13 bases between them. The CDR3 spans 14 residues. Germline lookup yields CDR1 LGHNA and CDR2 YNFKEQ. This chain's CDR3 is CASSSRDMYTEAFF. CDR3 DNA sequence: TGTGCCAGCAGCTCCCGGGACATGTACACTGAAGCTTTCTTT.

The CDR3 loop is CASSLSSRGYEQYF. CDR3 in DNA: TGTGCCAGCAGCTTGTCGTCGCGAGGGTACGAGCAGTACTTC. This chain links TRBV11-2 with TRBJ2-7, with D tentatively TRBD2 (5 bases). Germline lookup yields CDR1 SGHAT and CDR2 FQNNGV. This CDR3 spans 14 amino acids. Trimming took 3 bases from V and 4 from J, leaving 13 bases between them.

This clone showed up just a few times. The J gene is TRBJ2-5, the V gene TRBV5-1, with TRBD1 identical over 8 bases. CDR1 SGHRS and CDR2 YFSETQ come from the germline V gene. The CDR3 sequence is 14 residues long. V dropped 4 bases and J dropped 1; count of bases not matched to a gene: 3. In nucleotides, the CDR3 is TGCGCCAGCAGCCGAGGGACAGGCCAAGAGACCCAGTACTTC. It specifies CASSRGTGQETQYF.

The rearrangement joins TRBV7-9 to TRBJ2-5; no definite D call. This CDR3 is 13 amino acids long. CDR1 and CDR2 from the germline V gene are SEHNR and FQNEAQ (reference sequence). Deletions cut 9 bases from V and 5 bases from J, with 16 bases between. The CDR3 DNA reads TGTGCCAGTACTTTAGGGAATGGGGAGACCCAGTACTTC. The encoded protein is CASTLGNGETQYF.

This chain uses TRBV30 with TRBJ2-5; D unclear. The V and J ends lost 0 bases and 5 bases respectively, with 13 bases between them. Germline V gene sequence: CDR1 GTSNPN, CDR2 SVGIG (reference sequence). The CDR3 runs 14 residues. The CDR3 DNA reads TGTGCCTGGAGTGTTTATTTAGGGATGGAGACCCAGTACTTC. This codes for CAWSVYLGMETQYF.

The chain carries TRBV9 and TRBJ2-2; D unresolved. The germline V and J ends were trimmed by 0 bases and 4 bases, with 13 bases remaining between them. Germline assignment: CDR1 SGDLS and CDR2 YYNGEE. This CDR3 is 16 amino acids long. CDR3 in amino acids: CASSVDLGPPTGELFF. The DNA for the CDR3 is TGTGCCAGCAGCGTAGACCTAGGACCCCCCACCGGGGAGCTGTTTTTT.

The V and J genes are TRBV19 and TRBJ1-6; a weak D match, TRBD1 (6 bases). The germline gives CDR1 LNHDA, CDR2 SQIVND (reference sequence). There are 16 residues in the CDR3. The ends were cut back, 1 base at V and 5 bases at J, with 12 bases in the middle. The CDR3 DNA reads as TGTGCCAGTAGTATAGGCTGGACAGTTAATAATTCACCCCTCCACTTT. The encoded protein is CASSIGWTVNNSPLHF.

J is TRBJ1-5 and V is TRBV15; TRBD1 aligns across 8 bases. CDR1 and CDR2 from the germline V gene are LNHNV and YYDKDF (reference sequence). Germline trimming cut 2 bases from V and 0 bases from J; bases unmatched to any gene: 6. This CDR3 region has 17 residues. CDR3 nucleotides: TGTGCCACCAGCAGACCGACAGGGGCCCTTAGCAATCAGCCCCAGCATTTT. Protein product: CATSRPTGALSNQPQHF.

This chain joins TRBV5-1 and TRBJ2-5; 10 bases align to TRBD1. In germline, CDR1 is SGHRS, CDR2 YFSETQ. The CDR3 extends over 15 amino acids. The V segment lost 2 bases and the J segment 0 bases; nucleotides outside the gene matches: 1. DNA for the CDR3: TGCGCCAGCAGCTTTGGGACAGGGGACCAAGAGACCCAGTACTTC. It specifies CASSFGTGDQETQYF. The full variable domain, its missing parts supplied by reference TRBV5-1 and TRBJ2-5, is KAGVTQTPRYLIKTRGQQVTLSCSPISGHRSVSWYQQTPGQGLQFLFEYFSETQRNKGNFPGRFSGRQFSNSRSEMNVSTLELGDSALYLCASSFGTGDQETQYFGPGTRLLVL.